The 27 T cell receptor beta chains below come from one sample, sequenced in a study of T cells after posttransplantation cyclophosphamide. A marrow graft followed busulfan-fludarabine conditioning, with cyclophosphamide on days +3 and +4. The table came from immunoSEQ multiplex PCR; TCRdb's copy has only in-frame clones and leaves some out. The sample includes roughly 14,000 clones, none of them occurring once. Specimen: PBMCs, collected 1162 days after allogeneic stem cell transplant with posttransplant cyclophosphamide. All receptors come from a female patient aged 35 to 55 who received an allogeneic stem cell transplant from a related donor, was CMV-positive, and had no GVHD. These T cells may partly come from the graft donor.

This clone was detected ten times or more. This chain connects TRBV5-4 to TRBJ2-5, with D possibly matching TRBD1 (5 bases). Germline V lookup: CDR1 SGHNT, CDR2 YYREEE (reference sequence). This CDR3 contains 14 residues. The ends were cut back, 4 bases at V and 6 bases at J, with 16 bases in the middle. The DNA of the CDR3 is TGTGCCAGCAGCAAAACAGGAAGGTTACAGACCCAGTACTTC. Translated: CASSKTGRLQTQYF. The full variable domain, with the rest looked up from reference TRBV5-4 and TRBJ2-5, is ETGVTQSPTHLIKTRGQQVTLRCSSQSGHNTVSWYQQALGQGPQFIFQYYREEENGRGNFPPRFSGLQFPNYSSELNVNALELDDSALYLCASSKTGRLQTQYFGPGTRLLVL.

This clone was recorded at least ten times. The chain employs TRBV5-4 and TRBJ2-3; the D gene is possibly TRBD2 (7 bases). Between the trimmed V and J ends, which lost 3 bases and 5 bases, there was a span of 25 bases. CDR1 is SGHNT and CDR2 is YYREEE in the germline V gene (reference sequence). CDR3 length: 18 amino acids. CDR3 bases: TGTGCCAGCAGCTCACCCGTGAGGGGGGGCTCCCTGATAGATACGCAGTATTTT. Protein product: CASSSPVRGGSLIDTQYF.

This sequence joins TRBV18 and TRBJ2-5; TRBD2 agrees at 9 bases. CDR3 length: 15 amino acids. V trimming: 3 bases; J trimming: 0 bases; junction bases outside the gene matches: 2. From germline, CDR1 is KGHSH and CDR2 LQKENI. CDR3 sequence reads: CASSPSGGHQETQYF. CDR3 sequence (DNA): TGTGCCAGCTCACCTAGCGGGGGCCACCAAGAGACCCAGTACTTC.

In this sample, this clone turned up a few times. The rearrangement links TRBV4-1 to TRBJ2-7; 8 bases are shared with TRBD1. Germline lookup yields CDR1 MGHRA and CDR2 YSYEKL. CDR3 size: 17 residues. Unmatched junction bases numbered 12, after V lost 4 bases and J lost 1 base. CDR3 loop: CASSRAPTGDNSYEQYF. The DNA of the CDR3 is TGCGCCAGCAGCCGGGCCCCGACAGGGGACAATTCCTACGAGCAGTACTTC.

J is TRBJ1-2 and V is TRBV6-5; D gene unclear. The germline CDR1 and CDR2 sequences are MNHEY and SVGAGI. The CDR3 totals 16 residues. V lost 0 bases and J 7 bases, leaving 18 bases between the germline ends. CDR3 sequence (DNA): TGTGCCAGCAGTTACTCACACCTGCTTAATCTCTCTGGCTACACCTTC. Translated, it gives CASSYSHLLNLSGYTF.

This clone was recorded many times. The CDR3 region is CASSFDRGRGGGYTF. The CDR3 bases are TGTGCCAGCAGCTTTGACAGGGGCCGGGGAGGGGGCTACACCTTC. The chain links TRBV5-4 to TRBJ1-2, with 8 bases matching TRBD1. The CDR3 length is 15 residues. With 2 bases clipped from V and 8 bases from J, the junction kept 11 bases outside the gene matches. CDR1 SGHNT and CDR2 YYREEE come from the germline V gene (reference sequence).

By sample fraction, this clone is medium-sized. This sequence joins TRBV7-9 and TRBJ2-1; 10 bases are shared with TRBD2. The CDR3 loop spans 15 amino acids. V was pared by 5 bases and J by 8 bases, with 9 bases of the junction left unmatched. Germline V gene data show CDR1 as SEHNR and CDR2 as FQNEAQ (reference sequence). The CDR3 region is CASSPSGGAHYEQFF. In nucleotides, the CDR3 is TGTGCCAGCAGCCCGAGCGGGGGGGCCCATTATGAGCAGTTCTTC.

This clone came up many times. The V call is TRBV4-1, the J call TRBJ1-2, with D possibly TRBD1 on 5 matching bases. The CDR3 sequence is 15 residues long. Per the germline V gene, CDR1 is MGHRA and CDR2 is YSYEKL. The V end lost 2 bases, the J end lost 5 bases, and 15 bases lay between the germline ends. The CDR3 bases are TGCGCCAGCAGCCAAAATGGGGGGTCCGATTATGGCTACACCTTC. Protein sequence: CASSQNGGSDYGYTF.

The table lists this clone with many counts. The CDR3 sequence is CASSPQDGGYEQYF. The CDR3 nucleotides read TGTGCCAGTAGTCCCCAGGACGGGGGATACGAGCAGTACTTC. The chain joins TRBV19 to TRBJ2-7; D may be TRBD2 (6 bases). This CDR3 spans 14 amino acids. V was cut by 5 bases and J by 4 bases, with 15 bases left in between. The germline V gene has CDR1 LNHDA and CDR2 SQIVND (reference sequence).

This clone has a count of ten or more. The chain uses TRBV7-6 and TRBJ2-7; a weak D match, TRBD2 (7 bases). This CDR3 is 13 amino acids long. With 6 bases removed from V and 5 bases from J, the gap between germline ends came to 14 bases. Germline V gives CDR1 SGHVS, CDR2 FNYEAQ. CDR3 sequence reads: CASRGRGHNEQYF. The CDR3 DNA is TGTGCCAGCAGAGGGCGGGGGCACAACGAGCAGTACTTC.

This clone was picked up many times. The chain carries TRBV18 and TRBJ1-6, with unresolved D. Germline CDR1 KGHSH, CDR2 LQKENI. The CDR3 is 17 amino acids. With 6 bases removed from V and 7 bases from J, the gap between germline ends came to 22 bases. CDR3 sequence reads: CASSLVVDPGRNSPLHF. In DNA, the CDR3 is TGTGCCAGCTCCCTAGTCGTCGACCCGGGGAGAAATTCACCCCTCCACTTT.

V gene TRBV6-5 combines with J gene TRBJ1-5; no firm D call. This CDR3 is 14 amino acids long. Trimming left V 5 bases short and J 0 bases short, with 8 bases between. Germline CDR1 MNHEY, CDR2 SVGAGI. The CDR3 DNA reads TGTGCCAGCAGTAAACACAATAGCAATCAGCCCCAGCATTTT. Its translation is CASSKHNSNQPQHF.

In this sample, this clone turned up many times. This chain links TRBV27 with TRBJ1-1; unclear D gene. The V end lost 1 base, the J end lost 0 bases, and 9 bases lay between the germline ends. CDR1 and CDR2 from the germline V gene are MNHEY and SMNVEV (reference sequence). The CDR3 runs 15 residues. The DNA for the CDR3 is TGTGCCAGCAGTTTATTAGGGAGCTTGAACACTGAAGCTTTCTTT. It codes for CASSLLGSLNTEAFF.

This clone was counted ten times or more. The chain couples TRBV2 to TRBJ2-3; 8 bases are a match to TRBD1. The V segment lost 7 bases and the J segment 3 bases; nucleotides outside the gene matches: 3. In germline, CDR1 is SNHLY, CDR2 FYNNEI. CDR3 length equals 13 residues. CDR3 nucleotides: TGTGCCAGCACCGGACAGGGAACAGATACGCAGTATTTT. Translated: CASTGQGTDTQYF.

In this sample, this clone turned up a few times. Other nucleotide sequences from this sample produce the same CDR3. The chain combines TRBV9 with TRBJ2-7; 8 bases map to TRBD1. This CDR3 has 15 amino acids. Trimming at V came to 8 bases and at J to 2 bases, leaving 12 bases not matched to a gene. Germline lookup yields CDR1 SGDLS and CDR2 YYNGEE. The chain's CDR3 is CASSFRQGTAYEQYF. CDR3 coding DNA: TGTGCCAGTAGCTTCAGACAGGGGACGGCCTACGAGCAGTACTTC.

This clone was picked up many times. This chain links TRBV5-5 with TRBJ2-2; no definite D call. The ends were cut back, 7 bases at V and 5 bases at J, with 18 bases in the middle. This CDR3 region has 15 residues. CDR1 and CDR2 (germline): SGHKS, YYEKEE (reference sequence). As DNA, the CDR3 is TGTGCCAGCTTCCCCCCAAGGTCAGCGACCGGGGAGCTGTTTTTT. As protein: CASFPPRSATGELFF.

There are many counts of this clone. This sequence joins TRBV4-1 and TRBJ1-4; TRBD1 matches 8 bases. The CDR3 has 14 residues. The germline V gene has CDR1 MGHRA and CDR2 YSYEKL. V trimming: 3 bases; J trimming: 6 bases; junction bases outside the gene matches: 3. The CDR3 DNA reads TGCGCCAGCAGCCACACAGGGGGGGATGAAAAACTGTTTTTT. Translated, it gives CASSHTGGDEKLFF.

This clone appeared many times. The DNA of the CDR3 is TGTGCCAGCTCACTCGATTCGGGAGGAAACACCATATATTTT. Protein sequence: CASSLDSGGNTIYF. The gene calls are TRBV18 and TRBJ1-3; D is uncertain. The germline gives CDR1 KGHSH, CDR2 LQKENI. This CDR3 region has 14 residues. V was shortened by 4 bases and J by 4 bases, with 11 bases between the two germline ends.

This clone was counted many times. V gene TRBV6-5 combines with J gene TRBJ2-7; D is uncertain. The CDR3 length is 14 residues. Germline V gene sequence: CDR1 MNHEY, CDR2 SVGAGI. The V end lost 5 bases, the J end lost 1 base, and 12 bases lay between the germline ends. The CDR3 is CASSRVPISYEQYF. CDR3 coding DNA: TGTGCCAGCAGTAGAGTTCCCATTTCCTACGAGCAGTACTTC.

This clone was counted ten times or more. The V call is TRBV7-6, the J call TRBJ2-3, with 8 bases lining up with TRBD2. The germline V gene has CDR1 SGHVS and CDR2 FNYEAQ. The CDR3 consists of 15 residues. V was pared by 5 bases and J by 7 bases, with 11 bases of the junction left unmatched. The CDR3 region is CASSHPPAGVHTQYF. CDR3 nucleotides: TGTGCCAGCAGCCACCCCCCAGCGGGGGTGCATACGCAGTATTTT.

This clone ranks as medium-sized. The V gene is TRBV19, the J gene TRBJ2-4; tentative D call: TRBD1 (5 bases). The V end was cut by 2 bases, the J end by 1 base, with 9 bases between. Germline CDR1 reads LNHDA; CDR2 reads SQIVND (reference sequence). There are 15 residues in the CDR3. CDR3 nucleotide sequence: TGTGCCAGTAGTATACAAGGGGTCGCCAAAAACATTCAGTACTTC. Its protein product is CASSIQGVAKNIQYF.

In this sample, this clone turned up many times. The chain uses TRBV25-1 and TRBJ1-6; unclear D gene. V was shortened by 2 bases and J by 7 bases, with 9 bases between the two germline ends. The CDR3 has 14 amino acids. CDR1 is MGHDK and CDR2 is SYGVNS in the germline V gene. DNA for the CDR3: TGTGCCAGCAGTGAAGAGTGGGCGAATTCACCCCTCCACTTT. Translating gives CASSEEWANSPLHF.

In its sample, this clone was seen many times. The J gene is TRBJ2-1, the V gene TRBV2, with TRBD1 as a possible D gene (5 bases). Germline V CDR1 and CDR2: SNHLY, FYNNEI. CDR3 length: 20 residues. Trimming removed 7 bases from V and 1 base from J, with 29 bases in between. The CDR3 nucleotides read TGTGCCAGCAACAAAAGGAAGGGGCAGCATCCCCTCCCTTCCTACAATGAGCAGTTCTTC. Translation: CASNKRKGQHPLPSYNEQFF.

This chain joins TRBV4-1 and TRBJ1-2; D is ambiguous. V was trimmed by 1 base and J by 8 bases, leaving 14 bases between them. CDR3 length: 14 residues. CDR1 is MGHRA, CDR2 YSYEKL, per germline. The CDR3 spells CASSQGTTSRGYTF. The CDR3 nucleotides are TGCGCCAGCAGCCAAGGAACTACCTCAAGGGGCTACACCTTC.

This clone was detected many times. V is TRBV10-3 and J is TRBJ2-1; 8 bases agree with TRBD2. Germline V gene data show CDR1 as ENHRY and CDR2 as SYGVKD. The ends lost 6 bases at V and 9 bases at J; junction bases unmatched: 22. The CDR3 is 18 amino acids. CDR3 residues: CAIRGEAGGASIIGEQFF. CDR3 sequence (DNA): TGTGCCATCAGGGGGGAAGCCGGGGGGGCATCGATTATAGGTGAGCAGTTCTTC.

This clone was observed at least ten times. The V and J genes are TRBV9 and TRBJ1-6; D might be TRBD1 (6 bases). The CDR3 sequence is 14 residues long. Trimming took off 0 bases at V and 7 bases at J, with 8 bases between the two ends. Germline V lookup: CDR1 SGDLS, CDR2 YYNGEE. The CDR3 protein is CASSVEGGNSPLHF. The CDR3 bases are TGTGCCAGCAGCGTAGAGGGGGGGAATTCACCCCTCCACTTT.

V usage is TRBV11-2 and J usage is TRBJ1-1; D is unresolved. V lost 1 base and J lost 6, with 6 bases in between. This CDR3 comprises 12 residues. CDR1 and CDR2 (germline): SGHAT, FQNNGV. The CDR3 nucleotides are TGTGCCAGCAGCTTAGCCGGGGCTGAAGCTTTCTTT. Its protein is CASSLAGAEAFF.